Below, 7 T cell receptor beta chains from the same sample are listed, as sequenced in a study of Graves' ophthalmopathy and Graves' hyperthyroidism. Amplified material comprised TCR beta CDR3 regions derived from RNA transcripts. A first-round RT-PCR used HTBI primers, followed by a second-round multiplex PCR. TCRdb re-called the multiplex PCR reads with MiXCR, one entry per CDR3 protein. The profile shows 560,000 or so distinct CDR3 sequences, 35% to 45% of them singletons. The sequenced sample was peripheral blood or thyroid tissue (not recorded which). The receptors here all came from an adult man with Graves' hyperthyroidism.

This clonotype was seen at least ten times. This chain links TRBV2 with TRBJ2-2; no definite D call. The CDR3 contains 12 residues. Germline V gives CDR1 SNHLY, CDR2 FYNNEI. Deletions cut 6 bases from V and 7 bases from J, with 9 bases between. This chain's CDR3 is CASRTFIGELFF. As DNA, the CDR3 is TGTGCCAGCAGGACCTTCATCGGGGAGCTGTTTTTT.

This clonotype showed up just once. The chain uses TRBV20-1 and TRBJ2-3, with a possible D match to TRBD1 (6 bases). This CDR3 region has 15 residues. In germline, CDR1 is DFQATT, CDR2 SNEGSKA (reference sequence). V was cut by 6 bases and J by 3 bases, with 19 bases left in between. CDR3 bases: TGCAGTGCACCCACAGGGCCTCCGTCGACAGATACGCAGTATTTT. Its translation is CSAPTGPPSTDTQYF.

V is TRBV2 and J is TRBJ2-7; D gene ambiguous. Looked up from germline, CDR1 is SNHLY and CDR2 is FYNNEI. The CDR3 is 12 amino acids. V dropped 5 bases and J dropped 4 bases, with 9 bases sitting between them. DNA for the CDR3: TGTGCCAGCAGTCAACAAATGTACGAGCAGTACTTC. This sequence encodes CASSQQMYEQYF.

This sequence joins TRBV20-1 and TRBJ2-5, with 7 bases aligning to TRBD2. V was clipped by 5 bases and J by 11 bases; unmatched bases: 14. This CDR3 has 13 amino acids. Germline CDR1 and CDR2: DFQATT and SNEGSKA (reference sequence). In nucleotides, the CDR3 is TGCAGTGCTGGAGCGGGGTGGGCAGATACGCAGTACTTC. Protein sequence: CSAGAGWADTQYF.

A few counts support this clonotype. V usage is TRBV15 and J usage is TRBJ2-5, with 12 bases lining up with TRBD2. TRBJ2-1 matches the DNA end more closely, so the J call is doubtful. Germline V gene lookup returns CDR1 LNHNV and CDR2 YYDKDF (reference sequence). CDR3 length: 16 amino acids. DNA of the CDR3: TGTGCCACCAGCAGAGAGACTAGCGGGAGTATCAATGAGCAGTTCTTC. Encoded protein: CATSRETSGSINEQFF.

This clonotype was seen ten or more times. The chain is built from TRBV7-9 and TRBJ2-7; D call uncertain. V lost 4 bases, J lost 4 bases, and 11 bases lay in between. The CDR3 runs to 13 residues. Germline CDR1 and CDR2: SEHNR and FQNEAQ (reference sequence). The CDR3 region has the DNA TGTGCCAGCAGCTCCTCTCCACAGTACGAGCAGTACTTC. This codes for CASSSSPQYEQYF. The full variable domain, rest sourced from reference TRBV7-9 and TRBJ2-7, is DTGVSQNPRHKITKRGQNVTFRCDPISEHNRLYWYRQTLGQGPEFLTYFQNEAQLEKSRLLSDRFSAERPKGSFSTLEIQRTEQGDSAMYLCASSSSPQYEQYFGPGTRLTVT.

V gene TRBV7-2 combines with J gene TRBJ2-7; 9 nucleotides line up with TRBD1. V gave up 5 bases and J gave up 2 bases; unmatched junction bases: 10. This CDR3 is 16 amino acids long. Per germline, CDR1 SGHTA and CDR2 FQGNSA. CDR3 nucleotides: TGTGCCAGCAGCCTCCTAGGGACAGGGCAACCCTACGAGCAGTACTTC. This codes for CASSLLGTGQPYEQYF.